This T cell receptor beta chain comes out of a study of early stage breast cancer tumors. General study points: Compared with adjacent normal breast tissue, tumors showed about 2.5-fold greater T cell density and higher clonality. Comparing each tissue with blood distinguished tumor from normal in 14 of 16 patients.

Germline loops: CDR1 LNHDA, CDR2 SQIVND (reference sequence). The CDR3 runs to 15 residues. V was shortened by 7 bases and J by 2 bases, with 15 bases between the two germline ends. TCRdb keeps only in-frame clones here, not all; method: immunoSEQ multiplex PCR. The repertoire has roughly 49,000 clones, approximately 78% of them found once; the top ten carry around 3.4%. Regarding this clone: What it binds is not known.

The sample comprised blood. This chain uses TRBV19 with TRBJ1-3; no reliable D call. This sequence was found in a person aged 40 to 49 with breast cancer. This chain's CDR3 is CASTGLGFTGNTIYF. The CDR3, as DNA: TGTGCCAGTACAGGTCTGGGGTTCACTGGAAACACCATATATTTT.